These T cell receptor beta chains were read from a single sample in a study of monozygotic twins with inflammatory bowel disease. For each CDR3 protein, TCRdb gives one entry from its re-call of the 5' RACE reads, without DNA. This sample contains some 400,000 distinct CDR3 sequences. The sequencing sample was made of blood. All receptors come from a human donor with ulcerative colitis or Crohn's disease, or a healthy co-twin of an affected twin (not recorded which). Each CDR3 is given with its conserved first and last residue.

>TRBV25-1|TRBJ2-5
CASSEGGGWGETQYF
>TRBV20-1|TRBJ2-1
CSAFTSGRALDNEQFF
>TRBV6-6|TRBJ2-2
CASLSGGAAGELFF
>TRBV7-2|TRBJ1-2
CASSPTGTLFGYTF
>TRBV5-1|TRBJ2-5
CASSLAGGRSKTQYF
>TRBV7-2|TRBJ2-5
CASSLEGQGFLAETQYF
>TRBV2|TRBJ1-5
CASTGLGGQPQHF
>TRBV15|TRBJ2-6
CATSRDFGHSFFSGANVLTF
>TRBV11-2|TRBJ2-1
CASSPIGGVQFF
>TRBV5-5|TRBJ2-7
CASSWGYSYEQYF
>TRBV20-1|TRBJ1-1
CSATQGSTEAFF
>TRBV6-4|TRBJ2-1
CASSTLGGTSYNEQFF
>TRBV5-1|TRBJ2-4
CASSLGSRENIQYF
>TRBV5-1|TRBJ1-4
CASSSNGGPNEKLFF
>TRBV12-3/TRBV12-4|TRBJ1-3
CASSLGGNTIYF
>TRBV7-9|TRBJ1-3
CASSPNLGGNTIYF
>TRBV5-4|TRBJ1-5
CASSLDPGGDQPQHF
>TRBV3-1|TRBJ1-1
CASSQGSGINTEAFF
>TRBV29-1|TRBJ2-5
CSVWKPPMEETQYF
>TRBV3-1|TRBJ2-2
CASSKGSGWNTGELFF
>TRBV14|TRBJ2-1
CASSQDGSGPMNNEQFF
>TRBV19|TRBJ1-1
CASRFGRLNTEAFF
>TRBV4-1|TRBJ2-3
CASSQESSGSRSVDTQYF
>TRBV7-8|TRBJ2-4
CASSLPTALAKNIQYF
>TRBV6-6|TRBJ1-2
CASSATGGGSYTF
>TRBV20-1|TRBJ2-7
CSARGVTSGSYEQYF
>TRBV29-1|TRBJ2-3
CSVFSGMNGYTQYF
>TRBV28|TRBJ1-1
CASIPGGGNTEAFF
>TRBV20-1|TRBJ2-2
CSASLAAAPAGELFF
>TRBV10-3|TRBJ2-3
CAISIADSTDTQYF
>TRBV7-2|TRBJ1-6
CASSFPQGFYNSPLHF
>TRBV7-2|TRBJ1-5
CASSSGQGDQPQHF